The 3 T cell receptor beta chains presented below share a single source sample, sequenced in a study of blood T cell repertoires in COVID-19. Data came from immunoSEQ multiplex PCR; TCRdb stores just in-frame clones and leaves some out. The sample holds 350,000 to 450,000 clones, around 89% seen once. Sequenced sample: PBMCs or T cells enriched from blood (not recorded which). These TCRs come from a man aged 30-40 years who had recovered from COVID-19.

The rearrangement uses TRBV5-1 and TRBJ1-4; unclear D gene. This CDR3 spans 15 amino acids. CDR1 SGHRS and CDR2 YFSETQ come from the germline V gene. V was cut by 2 bases and J by 2 bases, with 10 bases left in between. The DNA for the CDR3 is TGCGCCAGCAGCTTTGATAGATTCACTAATGAAAAACTGTTTTTT. Amino acids: CASSFDRFTNEKLFF.

This chain uses TRBV19 with TRBJ2-7; 7 nucleotides agree with TRBD2. V shed 5 bases and J 6 bases; nucleotides not matched to a gene: 7. The CDR3 is 13 amino acids. Germline CDR1 is LNHDA and CDR2 is SQIVND (reference sequence). The CDR3: CASSFGRTSEQYF. The CDR3 DNA reads TGTGCCAGTAGTTTCGGGAGGACTAGCGAGCAGTACTTC. The variable domain in full, with the rest retrieved from reference TRBV19 and TRBJ2-7, is DGGITQSPKYLFRKEGQNVTLSCEQNLNHDAMYWYRQDPGQGLRLIYYSQIVNDFQKGDIAEGYSVSREKKESFPLTVTSAQKNPTAFYLCASSFGRTSEQYFGPGTRLTVT.

The J gene is TRBJ1-4, the V gene TRBV5-1; no clear D gene. V dropped 4 bases and J dropped 0 bases, with 13 bases sitting between them. The CDR3 loop spans 16 amino acids. Germline V lookup: CDR1 SGHRS, CDR2 YFSETQ. The CDR3 region is CASSPTLLTTNEKLFF. The CDR3 region has the DNA TGCGCCAGCAGCCCGACACTTTTGACAACTAATGAAAAACTGTTTTTT.